The rows below give T cell receptor beta chains drawn from one sample of a study of beta chain features in type 1 diabetes. Clones were sequenced by immunoSEQ multiplex PCR, and TCRdb holds only the in-frame ones, with some missing. The sample includes 120,000 to 150,000 clones, roughly 10% of them seen just once. Sequencing used naive CD4+ T cells from blood. These receptors were taken from a man younger than 35 in good health. The CDR3 runs from the conserved cysteine through the conserved F or W. D genes are given only for firm matches. The size of a clone is reported for some rows only, either as once, few or many, or as a class for expanded clones.

>TRBV7-9|TRBJ2-5|many|TRBD2
CASSRSGGAQETQYF
TGTGCCAGCAGTCGTAGCGGGGGGGCCCAAGAGACCCAGTACTTC
>TRBV30|TRBJ1-4|few|.
CAWSVGEEKLFF
TGTGCCTGGAGCGTCGGGGAGGAAAAACTGTTTTTT
>TRBV4-3|TRBJ1-2|many|.
CASSQGGTRSNYGYTF
TGCGCCAGCAGCCAAGGGGGGACAAGATCTAACTATGGCTACACCTTC
>TRBV18|TRBJ1-2|few|TRBD1
CASSPPDRGGDGYTF
TGTGCCAGCTCACCACCCGACAGGGGAGGAGATGGCTACACCTTC
>TRBV19|TRBJ2-7|.|.
CASSANYEQYF
TGTGCCAGTAGTGCGAACTACGAGCAGTACTTC
>TRBV30|TRBJ2-7|few|.
CAWSVHRGAAPYEQYF
TGTGCCTGGAGTGTACATCGGGGGGCAGCGCCCTACGAGCAGTACTTC
>TRBV19|TRBJ1-2|few|.
CASSFQVGEVYGYTF
TGTGCCAGTAGTTTCCAGGTCGGGGAGGTCTATGGCTACACCTTC
>TRBV4-3|TRBJ2-1|few|.
CASSPSEDEQFF
TGCGCCAGCAGCCCTAGCGAGGATGAGCAGTTCTTC
>TRBV19|TRBJ1-5|.|.
CASSLRTGNQPQHF
TGTGCCAGTAGCCTGAGGACTGGGAATCAGCCCCAGCATTTT
>TRBV6-5|TRBJ1-5|.|.
CASSYSRDNQPQHF
TGTGCCAGCAGTTACTCCAGGGACAATCAGCCCCAGCATTTT
>TRBV5-1|TRBJ2-5|few|TRBD1
CASSSRGDRGQETQYF
TGCGCCAGCAGCTCGAGGGGGGACAGGGGTCAAGAGACCCAGTACTTC
>TRBV7-2|TRBJ1-1|.|.
CASSSQGDTEAFF
TGTGCCAGCAGCTCACAGGGTGACACTGAAGCTTTCTTT
>TRBV4-2|TRBJ2-2|.|.
CASSRLGTNPDGELFF
TGTGCCAGCAGCCGGCTTGGGACAAATCCGGACGGGGAGCTGTTTTTT
>TRBV4-3|TRBJ2-7|.|.
CASSQETAAGAPYEQYF
TGCGCCAGCAGCCAAGAGACCGCGGCGGGGGCGCCCTACGAGCAGTACTTC
>TRBV6-5|TRBJ2-1|few|TRBD1
CASKRTGKGGEQFF
TGTGCCAGCAAAAGGACAGGGAAAGGTGGTGAGCAGTTCTTC
>TRBV7-2|TRBJ1-2|few|TRBD1
CASSLASGTGGDYGYTF
TGTGCCAGCAGCTTAGCTTCCGGGACAGGGGGGGACTATGGCTACACCTTC
>TRBV7-9|TRBJ2-4|.|.
CASSLSEANIQYF
TGTGCCAGCAGCTTATCAGAGGCAAACATTCAGTACTTC
>TRBV25-1|TRBJ1-4|.|.
CASSVPGLVEKLFF
TGTGCCAGCAGTGTACCGGGACTCGTTGAAAAACTGTTTTTT
>TRBV6-1|TRBJ1-5|few|.
CASSKTGLGQPQHF
TGTGCCAGCAGTAAAACAGGGCTCGGTCAGCCCCAGCATTTT
>TRBV7-8|TRBJ1-2|few|.
CASSRGTANYGYTF
TGTGCCAGCAGCCGCGGGACGGCTAACTATGGCTACACCTTC
>TRBV6-1|TRBJ1-1|.|TRBD1
CASSPNTGANTEAFF
TGTGCCAGCAGCCCGAATACAGGGGCCAACACTGAAGCTTTCTTT
>TRBV5-4|TRBJ2-3|.|.
CASSQGGDYTDTQYF
TGTGCCAGCAGCCAAGGGGGGGACTACACAGATACGCAGTATTTT
>TRBV19|TRBJ2-5|.|TRBD2
CASSIGLAVYQETQYF
TGTGCCAGTAGTATAGGACTAGCGGTGTACCAAGAGACCCAGTACTTC
>TRBV7-9|TRBJ1-3|.|.
CASSLDTGNTIYF
TGTGCCAGCAGTCTCGACACTGGAAACACCATATATTTT
>TRBV29-1|TRBJ2-7|many|TRBD1
CSVGTGSYEQYF
TGCAGCGTTGGGACAGGGTCCTACGAGCAGTACTTC
>TRBV6-5|TRBJ1-5|few|TRBD1
CASSRVQGAVQPQHF
TGTGCCAGCAGTAGAGTACAGGGGGCCGTTCAGCCCCAGCATTTT
>TRBV2|TRBJ1-2|few|.
CASIPLRVDGYTF
TGTGCCAGCATACCGCTGAGGGTCGATGGCTACACCTTC
>TRBV9|TRBJ2-1|.|TRBD2
CASSVGRGGSSYNEQFF
TGTGCCAGCAGCGTAGGTCGGGGGGGCAGCTCCTACAATGAGCAGTTCTTC
>TRBV19|TRBJ1-5|.|TRBD1
CASSSAGTGKVPQHF
TGTGCCAGTAGTTCCGCCGGGACAGGGAAGGTGCCCCAGCATTTT
>TRBV19|TRBJ2-7|few|.
CASSIVRDYEQYF
TGTGCCAGTAGTATAGTCCGGGACTACGAGCAGTACTTC
>TRBV15|TRBJ2-3|.|TRBD1
CATRGQGTDTQYF
TGTGCCACTAGAGGACAGGGCACAGATACGCAGTATTTT
>TRBV28|TRBJ2-3|.|TRBD2
CASSSGTSGDTDTQYF
TGTGCCAGCAGTTCCGGGACTAGCGGGGATACAGATACGCAGTATTTT
>TRBV28|TRBJ2-5|.|TRBD2
CASSFGLAGGQETQYF
TGTGCCAGCAGTTTTGGGCTAGCGGGGGGCCAAGAGACCCAGTACTTC
>TRBV11-2|TRBJ2-3|.|TRBD2
CASSSGWLAGGSSTDTQYF
TGTGCCAGCAGTTCGGGGTGGCTAGCGGGAGGATCTAGCACAGATACGCAGTATTTT
>TRBV6-1|TRBJ1-4|once|TRBD1
CASGGTGGEKLFF
TGTGCCAGCGGTGGGACAGGGGGTGAAAAACTGTTTTTT
>TRBV7-2|TRBJ2-7|.|.
CASSLVGAGVAYYEQYF
TGTGCCAGCAGCTTAGTTGGGGCAGGGGTGGCCTACTACGAGCAGTACTTC
>TRBV30|TRBJ1-2|few|TRBD1
CAWSKPDRGHGSHTF
TGTGCCTGGAGTAAACCTGACAGGGGGCATGGGAGCCACACCTTC
>TRBV7-2|TRBJ2-2|.|.
CASSPRRRRNTGELFF
TGTGCCAGCAGCCCCCGTCGGCGGCGTAACACCGGGGAGCTGTTTTTT
>TRBV5-5|TRBJ1-5|.|.
CASSLVAGPLPQHF
TGTGCCAGCAGCTTGGTTGCAGGGCCCCTGCCCCAGCATTTT
>TRBV9|TRBJ2-1|.|TRBD2
CASSVERGPSDEQFF
TGTGCCAGCAGCGTAGAGCGGGGGCCTTCGGATGAGCAGTTCTTC
>TRBV5-1|TRBJ1-2|few|.
CASSPSGPRDGYTF
TGCGCCAGCAGCCCCTCAGGGCCCCGGGATGGCTACACCTTC
>TRBV5-6|TRBJ1-4|.|TRBD1
CASRSKDRPGEKLFF
TGTGCCAGCAGATCCAAGGACAGGCCGGGGGAAAAACTGTTTTTT
>TRBV2|TRBJ1-3|.|.
CASSPGGKSSGNTIYF
TGTGCCAGCAGTCCCGGCGGCAAAAGCTCTGGAAACACCATATATTTT
>TRBV11-2|TRBJ2-3|few|TRBD2
CASRGGRDTDTQYF
TGTGCCAGCCGGGGGGGCAGGGACACAGATACGCAGTATTTT
>TRBV7-8|TRBJ1-5|few|.
CASRSGMNQPQHF
TGTGCCAGCAGATCAGGGATGAATCAGCCCCAGCATTTT
>TRBV19|TRBJ2-1|.|.
CASSLGDTSYNEQFF
TGTGCCAGTAGCCTGGGGGACACTTCCTACAATGAGCAGTTCTTC
>TRBV29-1|TRBJ1-4|many|.
CSVAKQLNEKLFF
TGCAGCGTTGCAAAACAGCTTAATGAAAAACTGTTTTTT
>TRBV4-2|TRBJ2-7|few|TRBD2
CASSPSLAGARYEQYF
TGTGCCAGCAGCCCGTCACTAGCGGGGGCCCGTTACGAGCAGTACTTC
>TRBV2|TRBJ2-3|few|.
CASSPRGTRDTQYF
TGTGCCAGCAGTCCGAGGGGGACGAGGGATACGCAGTATTTT
>TRBV30|TRBJ2-7|few|.
CAWSTGPSNEQYF
TGTGCCTGGAGTACAGGACCCTCCAACGAGCAGTACTTC
>TRBV7-9|TRBJ1-6|.|.
CASSPTVSPLHF
TGTGCCAGCAGCCCCACTGTTTCACCCCTCCACTTT
>TRBV19|TRBJ2-7|few|.
CASRKASGTTYEQYF
TGTGCCAGCAGGAAGGCGTCAGGGACAACCTACGAGCAGTACTTC